These 8 T cell receptor beta chains originate from one sample sequenced in a study of regulatory T cells in long-lasting Graves disease. Sample time point: newly diagnosed GD, antithyroid drugs for less than 3 months. Construction of the TCR library relied on RNA isolated from PBMCs. According to the study, TCR beta libraries were built with iRepertoire HTBI primers and CDR3-region Arm-PCR. TCRdb redid the calling of the multiplex PCR reads with MiXCR, one entry per CDR3 protein. The table records 400,000 to 500,000 distinct CDR3 sequences, around 15% of them present only once. These data also formed part of another study, on T cells in Graves' hyperthyroidism and ophthalmopathy.

The specimen comprised peripheral blood mononuclear cells (PBMCs), sampled at new diagnosis, from a patient treated with antithyroid drugs. These TCRs come from a woman between 50 and 59 years old with Graves disease.

Ten or more counts support this clonotype. CDR3 in amino acids: CASRDRAPRNEQFF. The CDR3 nucleotides are TGTGCCAGCAGGGACAGGGCCCCTAGGAATGAGCAGTTCTTC. The J gene is TRBJ2-1, the V gene TRBV6-1, with 8 bases matching TRBD1. The CDR3 loop spans 14 amino acids. Looked up from germline, CDR1 is MNHNS and CDR2 is SASEGT. J gave up 7 bases and V 6 bases, and 8 bases lay outside the gene matches.

This clonotype was found many times. The chain recombines TRBV28 with TRBJ2-5, with a possible D match to TRBD2 (5 bases). The germline CDR1 and CDR2 sequences are MDHEN and SYDVKM. The ends were cut back, 3 bases at V and 2 bases at J, with 22 bases in the middle. The length of the CDR3 is 18 residues. The CDR3 protein is CASSLWRVGSGNQETQYF. For the CDR3, the DNA is TGTGCCAGCAGTTTGTGGCGGGTAGGGAGCGGAAATCAAGAGACCCAGTACTTC.

This clonotype was found a few times. This chain uses TRBV5-1 with TRBJ2-1, with TRBD2 matching over 9 bases. The CDR3 runs 14 residues. Trimming cost V 0 bases and J 8 bases; bases outside gene matches: 3. Germline lookup yields CDR1 SGHRS and CDR2 YFSETQ. As DNA, the CDR3 is TGCGCCAGCAGCTTGGGCGGGAGGGCTCATGAGCAGTTCTTC. It is translated as CASSLGGRAHEQFF.

The chain has TRBV28 and TRBJ2-7; D may be TRBD1 (6 bases). CDR1 is MDHEN and CDR2 is SYDVKM in the germline V gene. The CDR3 has 14 residues. V shed 3 bases and J shed 4 bases, with 13 bases lying between them. The CDR3 DNA reads TGTGCCAGCAGTTTCCCAGGGGCGGGTTACGAGCAGTACTTC. This translates into CASSFPGAGYEQYF.

This clonotype was counted between two and nine times. The CDR3 is CASMASGRSDTQYF. For the CDR3, the DNA is TGTGCCAGCATGGCTAGCGGGAGATCAGATACGCAGTATTTT. This chain uses TRBV6-1 with TRBJ2-3; TRBD2 matches 10 bases. This CDR3 comprises 14 residues. V lost 7 bases to trimming and J lost 4 bases; unmatched junction nucleotides: 5. CDR1 is MNHNS and CDR2 is SASEGT in the germline V gene.

This clonotype was seen a few times. The V and J genes are TRBV6-5 and TRBJ1-4, with D hard to call. V lost 2 bases and J 2 bases, leaving 9 bases between the germline ends. Germline loops: CDR1 MNHEY, CDR2 SVGAGI. This CDR3 has 15 residues. CDR3 region: CASSYRGVTNEKLFF. The CDR3 coding sequence is TGTGCCAGCAGTTACCGTGGGGTTACTAATGAAAAACTGTTTTTT.

This clonotype was detected a few times. The chain combines TRBV10-3 with TRBJ2-7, with D maybe TRBD2 (6 bases). Trimming took 5 bases from V and 1 from J, leaving 12 bases between them. The CDR3 runs 14 residues. Germline CDR1 and CDR2: ENHRY and SYGVKD. CDR3 amino acids: CAISSSGTSYEQYF. In DNA, the CDR3 is TGTGCCATCAGTTCCTCCGGGACTTCCTACGAGCAGTACTTC.

V is TRBV6-1 and J is TRBJ1-5; D not certain. Germline loops: CDR1 MNHNS, CDR2 SASEGT. This CDR3 has 16 residues. The germline V and J ends were trimmed by 4 bases and 3 bases, with 16 bases remaining between them. CDR3 nucleotides: TGTGCCAGCAGTGGACATTCCCTTTCGTACAATCAGCCCCAGCATTTT. Translating gives CASSGHSLSYNQPQHF.